The 25 T cell receptor beta chains reported below all come from one sample, sequenced in a study of control samples from healthy donors and cancer patients. Sequenced by immunoSEQ multiplex PCR; TCRdb stores in-frame clones only, minus some. The repertoire holds about 130,000 clones, approximately 89% seen once, with approximately 8.6% in the top ten. Sequences were obtained from blood. The receptors originated from a man between 18 and 29 years old in good health.

The gene calls are TRBV5-1 and TRBJ1-4, with 9 bases matching TRBD1. CDR1 is SGHRS, CDR2 YFSETQ, per germline. The ends lost 4 bases at V and 5 bases at J; junction bases unmatched: 3. This CDR3 spans 14 amino acids. This CDR3 is CASSPGQGNEKLFF. CDR3 DNA: TGCGCCAGCAGCCCAGGACAGGGGAATGAAAAACTGTTTTTT.

This chain joins TRBV11-2 and TRBJ1-4; D is unclear. CDR1 is SGHAT and CDR2 is FQNNGV in the germline V gene. This CDR3 region has 14 residues. Trimming left V 3 bases short and J 5 bases short, with 10 bases between. In DNA, the CDR3 is TGTGCCAGCAGCTTCAGCGTTACCAATGAAAAACTGTTTTTT. It codes for CASSFSVTNEKLFF.

The chain combines TRBV9 with TRBJ2-1; 7 bases line up with TRBD2. The CDR3 length is 16 residues. Germline CDR1 and CDR2: SGDLS and YYNGEE. Trimming took 3 bases from V and 2 from J; bases not matched to a gene: 8. CDR3 loop: CASSGLIAGAYNEQFF. The CDR3 DNA reads as TGTGCCAGCAGCGGCCTTATCGCGGGGGCCTACAATGAGCAGTTCTTC.

V gene TRBV4-1 combines with J gene TRBJ1-5; D gene uncertain. The germline V and J ends were trimmed by 3 bases and 4 bases, with 7 bases remaining between them. Germline CDR1 is MGHRA and CDR2 is YSYEKL. There are 13 residues in the CDR3. DNA for the CDR3: TGCGCCAGCAGCCAGACGGTTAATCAGCCCCAGCATTTT. Translating gives CASSQTVNQPQHF.

The CDR3 here is CASGFHGGARETQYF. The CDR3 DNA is TGTGCTAGTGGTTTTCACGGGGGGGCACGAGAGACCCAGTACTTC. V and J are TRBV12-5 and TRBJ2-5; 8 bases are shared with TRBD2. CDR1 is LGHNT and CDR2 is FRNRAP in the germline V gene. The CDR3 length is 15 residues. The junction had 7 bases not matched to a gene; V was cut back by 3 bases and J by 4 bases.

The chain uses TRBV2 and TRBJ1-6, with 7 bases lining up with TRBD1. CDR3 length equals 15 residues. V trimming: 6 bases; J trimming: 6 bases; junction bases outside the gene matches: 8. Germline lookup yields CDR1 SNHLY and CDR2 FYNNEI. In DNA, the CDR3 is TGTGCCAGCAGAGTCGGCAGGGGGGCTAATTCACCCCTCCACTTT. Translating it yields CASRVGRGANSPLHF.

The chain is built from TRBV2 and TRBJ1-3; D is ambiguous. Deletions cut 7 bases from V and 0 bases from J, with 10 bases between. CDR1 SNHLY and CDR2 FYNNEI come from the germline V gene. CDR3 length: 14 amino acids. The chain's CDR3 is CASKGSDSGNTIYF. The CDR3 bases are TGTGCCAGCAAAGGCAGCGACTCTGGAAACACCATATATTTT.

The chain carries TRBV19 and TRBJ2-5; the D gene could be TRBD1 or TRBD2 (7 bases each). With 10 bases removed from V and 6 bases from J, the gap between germline ends came to 24 bases. Germline CDR1 and CDR2: LNHDA and SQIVND (reference sequence). The CDR3 has 15 residues. DNA of the CDR3: TGTGCCACCTCCGTCTCCAGGGGGGGGCTGCAGACCCAGTACTTC. It codes for CATSVSRGGLQTQYF.

The CDR3 DNA reads as TGTGCCAGCAGCTCCTCGGTTCTAGCGGGAGGCCACAATGAGCAGTTCTTC. Its protein product is CASSSSVLAGGHNEQFF. The chain is built from TRBV7-9 and TRBJ2-1; 11 bases are a match to TRBD2. This CDR3 region has 17 residues. Germline loops: CDR1 SEHNR, CDR2 FQNEAQ (reference sequence). V was pared by 4 bases and J by 5 bases, with 10 bases of the junction left unmatched.

The chain links TRBV19 to TRBJ1-3; D possibly corresponds to TRBD1 (5 bases). The length of the CDR3 is 16 residues. Trimming took 5 bases from V and 0 from J, leaving 14 bases between them. From germline, CDR1 is LNHDA and CDR2 SQIVND (reference sequence). The DNA for the CDR3 is TGTGCCAGTAGTTGGGCGGGGCCCGACTCTGGAAACACCATATATTTT. This encodes CASSWAGPDSGNTIYF.

This clone has only one observation. The J gene is TRBJ2-5, the V gene TRBV9; D call uncertain. Trimming took off 0 bases at V and 7 bases at J, with 16 bases between the two ends. Germline CDR1 and CDR2: SGDLS and YYNGEE. This CDR3 contains 15 residues. The CDR3: CASSVDERDMRTQYF. CDR3 nucleotides: TGTGCCAGCAGCGTAGACGAGAGAGACATGCGGACCCAGTACTTC.

The genes are TRBV5-1 and TRBJ1-1, with TRBD1 identical over 8 bases. Germline assignment: CDR1 SGHRS and CDR2 YFSETQ. Trimming took 4 bases from V and 3 from J; bases not matched to a gene: 5. There are 14 residues in the CDR3. CDR3 amino acids: CASSPWGQDTEAFF. CDR3 coding DNA: TGCGCCAGCAGCCCGTGGGGACAGGACACTGAAGCTTTCTTT.

The chain joins TRBV5-1 to TRBJ1-4, with D perhaps matching TRBD1 (5 bases). V lost 3 bases to trimming and J lost 4 bases, with 13 bases between them. The CDR3 runs 15 residues. Germline V CDR1 and CDR2: SGHRS, YFSETQ. CDR3 residues: CASSSPTDLNEKLFF. DNA of the CDR3: TGCGCCAGCAGCTCCCCGACAGACCTTAATGAAAAACTGTTTTTT.

V and J are TRBV5-1 and TRBJ2-1; D is perhaps TRBD1 or TRBD2 (5 bases each). The CDR3 extends over 16 amino acids. Trimming shortened V by 0 bases and J by 4 bases, and 14 bases separated the two germline ends. CDR1 is SGHRS and CDR2 is YFSETQ in the germline V gene. This chain's CDR3 is CASSLEGPRQYNEQFF. The DNA of the CDR3 is TGCGCCAGCAGCTTGGAGGGACCGAGACAATACAATGAGCAGTTCTTC.

V usage is TRBV20-1 and J usage is TRBJ2-7, with D perhaps TRBD2 (6 bases). The CDR3 is made up of 14 amino acids. Trimming stripped 3 bases from V and 0 bases from J, with 12 bases between. The germline gives CDR1 DFQATT, CDR2 SNEGSKA (reference sequence). Here the CDR3 DNA reads TGCAGTGCTAGTGGGACTGACAGCTCCTACGAGCAGTACTTC. Translated, it gives CSASGTDSSYEQYF.

This clone is a singleton in its sample. V and J are TRBV6-5 and TRBJ2-5; TRBD2 matches at 8 bases. Trimming took 6 bases from V and 4 from J; bases not matched to a gene: 4. The CDR3 is 13 residues long. Germline CDR1 and CDR2: MNHEY and SVGAGI. DNA for the CDR3: TGTGCCAGCAGGGCTACTAGCGGAGAGACCCAGTACTTC. The encoded protein is CASRATSGETQYF.

The chain uses TRBV9 and TRBJ2-2; 10 bases line up with TRBD2. The CDR3 loop spans 16 amino acids. V shed 4 bases and J 1 base; nucleotides not matched to a gene: 4. Germline values: CDR1 SGDLS, CDR2 YYNGEE. The CDR3 here is CASSPRLAGNTGELFF. The CDR3 DNA is TGTGCCAGCAGCCCTCGACTAGCGGGGAACACCGGGGAGCTGTTTTTT.

The chain couples TRBV9 to TRBJ1-1; D is possibly TRBD1 (5 bases). The germline V gene has CDR1 SGDLS and CDR2 YYNGEE. V was trimmed by 0 bases and J by 9 bases, leaving 15 bases between them. The length of the CDR3 is 14 residues. CDR3 nucleotide sequence: TGTGCCAGCAGCGTAGCTGGGGAGAGGGGTCAAGCTTTCTTT. Amino acids: CASSVAGERGQAFF.

J is TRBJ1-1 and V is TRBV20-1; the D is unclear. There are 13 residues in the CDR3. Germline V gene data show CDR1 as DFQATT and CDR2 as SNEGSKA (reference sequence). The V end was cut by 3 bases, the J end by 1 base, with 9 bases between. The CDR3 DNA reads TGCAGTGCTAGTATCGTGCGGAACACTGAAGCTTTCTTT. Its translation: CSASIVRNTEAFF.

With respect to this clone: The sample holds other DNA sequences that translate to the same CDR3. The rearrangement links TRBV5-1 to TRBJ1-1; tentative D call: TRBD1 (5 bases). V was cut by 1 base and J by 5 bases, with 12 bases left in between. The CDR3 has 14 residues. Germline V gene lookup returns CDR1 SGHRS and CDR2 YFSETQ. CDR3 nucleotides: TGCGCCAGCAGCTTGCAGGGTAGAGGTACTGAAGCTTTCTTT. Its translation: CASSLQGRGTEAFF.

V gene TRBV5-1 combines with J gene TRBJ2-7; 9 bases are shared with TRBD1. This CDR3 comprises 16 residues. The germline V gene has CDR1 SGHRS and CDR2 YFSETQ. Trimming at V came to 4 bases and at J to 4 bases, leaving 12 bases not matched to a gene. CDR3 amino acids: CASSRGGGTGSYEQYF. CDR3 nucleotide sequence: TGCGCCAGCAGCCGCGGAGGGGGGACAGGGTCTTACGAGCAGTACTTC.

The chain links TRBV27 to TRBJ2-3; TRBD2 is a possible D gene (5 bases). Between the trimmed V and J ends, which lost 7 bases and 4 bases, there was a span of 15 bases. The germline gives CDR1 MNHEY, CDR2 SMNVEV (reference sequence). The CDR3 loop spans 14 amino acids. The CDR3 sequence is CASTGWGEADTQYF. CDR3 nucleotides: TGTGCCAGCACCGGCTGGGGAGAGGCAGATACGCAGTATTTT.

This sequence joins TRBV30 and TRBJ1-1; the D is unclear. Germline-derived CDR1 and CDR2 are GTSNPN and SVGIG (reference sequence). The CDR3 consists of 13 residues. The V and J ends lost 4 bases and 3 bases respectively, with 12 bases between them. The CDR3 bases are TGTGCCTGGACATATCCTTATGACACTGAAGCTTTCTTT. It encodes CAWTYPYDTEAFF.

The rearrangement joins TRBV3-1 (or the pseudogene TRBV3-2) to TRBJ1-1, with a weak D call TRBD1 (5 bases). CDR1 is LGHDT and CDR2 is YNNKEL in the germline V gene (reference sequence). The CDR3 contains 14 residues. The V end was cut by 1 base, the J end by 0 bases, with 6 bases between. CDR3 in amino acids: CASSQGDVNTEAFF. CDR3 DNA: TGTGCCAGCAGCCAAGGGGACGTGAACACTGAAGCTTTCTTT.

V gene TRBV30 combines with J gene TRBJ1-6, with D unclear. In germline, CDR1 is GTSNPN, CDR2 SVGIG (reference sequence). The CDR3 totals 10 residues. V lost 5 bases and J lost 7, with 3 bases in between. In nucleotides, the CDR3 is TGTGCCTGGGGCAATTCACCCCTCCACTTT. Encoded protein: CAWGNSPLHF.